The 11 T cell receptor beta chains presented below share a single source sample, sequenced in a study of cytomegalovirus exposure and HLA in healthy donors. Measured with immunoSEQ multiplex PCR; TCRdb has only the in-frame clones, and not every one. The sample consists of over 150,000 clones, 75% to 90% of them appearing once. Sequences were obtained from PBMCs. The receptor set was obtained from a man between 18 and 29 years old in good health and CMV-seropositive.

This rearrangement joins TRBV6-5 to TRBJ2-7; 9 nucleotides line up with TRBD2. V was clipped by 8 bases and J by 2 bases; unmatched bases: 4. The CDR3 consists of 13 residues. Germline CDR1 and CDR2: MNHEY and SVGAGI. CDR3 amino acids: CASPAGGPYEQYF. The CDR3 nucleotides are TGTGCCAGCCCGGCGGGGGGGCCCTACGAGCAGTACTTC.

The chain uses TRBV5-3 and TRBJ1-4; D is unclear. TRBV5-3 is an open reading frame, and its role is uncertain. The CDR3 is 15 residues long. V shed 5 bases and J shed 5 bases, with 16 bases lying between them. CDR3 nucleotides: TGTGCCAGAAGTTTCCCCCTCAGGAGGAATGAAAAACTGTTTTTT. Protein product: CARSFPLRRNEKLFF.

This clone occurred a few times. The J gene is TRBJ1-2, the V gene TRBV7-9; TRBD1 aligns across 8 bases. After removal of 1 base from V and 2 bases from J, the junction contained 3 bases not matched to a gene. The CDR3 is 15 amino acids. Germline V gives CDR1 SEHNR, CDR2 FQNEAQ (reference sequence). This CDR3 is CASSLETGANYGYTF. Here the CDR3 DNA reads TGTGCCAGCAGCTTAGAGACAGGGGCGAACTATGGCTACACCTTC. Supplemented by reference TRBV7-9 and TRBJ1-2, the full variable domain reads DTGVSQNPRHKITKRGQNVTFRCDPISEHNRLYWYRQTLGQGPEFLTYFQNEAQLEKSRLLSDRFSAERPKGSFSTLEIQRTEQGDSAMYLCASSLETGANYGYTFGSGTRLTVV.

The gene calls are TRBV7-8 and TRBJ2-1; 8 bases match TRBD2. Germline CDR1 SGHVS, CDR2 FQNEAQ. V shed 0 bases and J 2 bases; nucleotides not matched to a gene: 3. CDR3 length: 16 amino acids. The CDR3 coding sequence is TGTGCCAGCAGCTTAGCGGGTAGCGGGACCTACAATGAGCAGTTCTTC. This sequence encodes CASSLAGSGTYNEQFF.

This clone has just a few counts. The chain is built from TRBV29-1 and TRBJ2-1; the match to TRBD2 covers 9 bases. V trimming: 0 bases; J trimming: 6 bases; junction bases outside the gene matches: 0. CDR1 and CDR2 (germline): SQVTM, ANQGSEA. The CDR3 consists of 13 residues. The CDR3 DNA follows: TGCAGCGTTGAAGAGCGGGAGGGCAATGAGCAGTTCTTC. It translates to CSVEEREGNEQFF.

The V gene is TRBV27, the J gene TRBJ1-1; 8 nucleotides align to TRBD1. Germline V gene sequence: CDR1 MNHEY, CDR2 SMNVEV (reference sequence). V dropped 6 bases and J dropped 1; count of bases not matched to a gene: 4. The CDR3 contains 14 residues. The CDR3 region is CASSPGTGNTEAFF. The CDR3 nucleotides are TGTGCCAGCAGCCCCGGGACAGGGAACACTGAAGCTTTCTTT.

This clone was seen at least ten times. J is TRBJ2-7 and V is TRBV6-1, with 8 bases aligning to TRBD1. The CDR3 consists of 14 residues. Losses at the gene ends were 3 bases for V and 3 bases for J; bases not matched to a gene: 4. Germline assignment: CDR1 MNHNS and CDR2 SASEGT. The CDR3 DNA is TGTGCCAGCAGTGACGTAGACAGGGGCTACGAGCAGTACTTC. This encodes CASSDVDRGYEQYF.

This clone appeared a few times. V usage is TRBV5-4 and J usage is TRBJ2-4; 7 nucleotides match TRBD1. Trimming removed 2 bases from V and 1 base from J; junction bases left unmatched: 0. From germline, CDR1 is SGHNT and CDR2 YYREEE (reference sequence). The CDR3 sequence is 14 residues long. CDR3 coding DNA: TGTGCCAGCAGCTTACAGGGGGCCAAAAACATTCAGTACTTC. Translation: CASSLQGAKNIQYF.

J is TRBJ2-5 and V is TRBV7-9, with D perhaps TRBD2 (6 bases). The CDR3 totals 14 residues. Germline V lookup: CDR1 SEHNR, CDR2 FQNEAQ (reference sequence). Between the trimmed V and J ends, which lost 8 bases and 4 bases, there was a span of 17 bases. The CDR3 region is CASRAGRGGETQYF. The DNA of the CDR3 is TGTGCCAGCCGCGCCGGGCGGGGTGGAGAGACCCAGTACTTC.

The rearrangement links TRBV6-1 to TRBJ1-4; D not certain. This CDR3 is built from 13 residues. With 5 bases removed from V and 5 bases from J, the gap between germline ends came to 9 bases. Germline V gene sequence: CDR1 MNHNS, CDR2 SASEGT. The CDR3 here is CASSLAGNEKLFF. DNA of the CDR3: TGTGCCAGCAGTCTAGCGGGGAATGAAAAACTGTTTTTT.

The chain couples TRBV19 to TRBJ1-4; TRBD1 matches 10 bases. This CDR3 contains 15 residues. CDR1 is LNHDA, CDR2 SQIVND, per germline (reference sequence). J was trimmed by 8 bases and V by 2 bases; bases with no gene match: 5. Here the CDR3 DNA reads TGTGCCAGTAGTATATGGGACAGGGGATTCGAAAAACTGTTTTTT. Translating gives CASSIWDRGFEKLFF.